This is a list of T cell receptor beta chains from one sample in a study of vaccination and CD4 T cells after COVID-19. Via MiXCR, TCRdb re-called the PCR reads, giving one row per CDR3 protein. The sample yields about 3,500 distinct CDR3 sequences, under 20% seen once. Their antigens are not known. Material for sequencing was CD4+ T cells from blood, cultured in vitro. All receptors come from a human donor who had recovered from COVID-19. Both conserved end residues are part of each CDR3. The D gene is left open where the match is weak. Clone size is not always given. Where it is, it says once, few, many or a class for expanded clones.

TRBJ1-6,13,TRBV29-1,.,few,CSVGGSNNSPLHF,TGCAGCGTTGGAGGCAGTAATAATTCACCCCTCCACTTT
TRBJ2-3,14,TRBV30,.,few,CAWSEGLSTDTQYF,TGTGCCTGGAGTGAGGGACTTAGCACAGATACGCAGTATTTT
TRBJ2-1,13,TRBV2,TRBD2,.,CASRGRVYNEQFF,TGTGCCAGCAGGGGGAGGGTCTACAATGAGCAGTTCTTC
TRBJ1-6,15,TRBV5-1,.,few,CASSLDPGEGSPLHF,TGCGCCAGCAGCTTGGATCCGGGTGAAGGATCACCCCTCCACTTT
TRBJ2-7,15,TRBV6-5,TRBD2,.,CASSYSRLAGYEQYF,TGTGCCAGCAGTTACTCCCGGCTAGCGGGGTACGAGCAGTACTTC
TRBJ2-4,15,TRBV5-5,TRBD1,few,CASSLTGVAKNIQYF,TGTGCCAGCAGCTTGACAGGGGTGGCCAAAAACATTCAGTACTTC
TRBJ2-5,14,TRBV20-1,TRBD2,.,CSAPRAGGQETQYF,TGCAGTGCTCCGAGGGCGGGGGGGCAAGAGACCCAGTACTTC
TRBJ2-1,17,TRBV11-3,.,.,CASSLDTGPSSYNEQFF,TGTGCCAGCAGCTTAGATACGGGACCGAGCTCCTACAATGAGCAGTTCTTC
TRBJ2-1,15,TRBV20-1,TRBD2,.,CSALGIAGGGNEQFF,TGCAGTGCCCTTGGAATAGCGGGGGGGGGTAATGAGCAGTTCTTC
TRBJ2-3,16,TRBV18,.,few,CASSPYPGPSTDTQYF,TGTGCCAGCTCACCATATCCGGGACCCAGCACAGATACGCAGTATTTT
TRBJ1-6,13,TRBV29-1,.,.,CSVGGSNNSPPHF,TGCAGCGTTGGAGGCAGTAATAATTCACCCCCCCACTTT
TRBJ2-7,15,TRBV6-5,TRBD2,few,CASSYDSGGAYEQYF,TGTGCCAGCAGTTACGACAGCGGGGGTGCCTACGAGCAGTACTTC
TRBJ1-6,18,TRBV14,.,.,CASSLLWGPEAIRSPLHF,TGTGCCAGCAGCCTATTATGGGGCCCGGAGGCTATTCGGTCACCCCTCCACTTT
TRBJ1-1,13,TRBV29-1,.,few,CSGYRDMNTEAFF,TGCAGCGGCTACAGAGACATGAACACTGAAGCTTTCTTT
TRBJ1-1,13,TRBV20-1,.,medium-sized,CSARDPRDAEAFF,TGCAGTGCTAGAGATCCCCGGGATGCTGAAGCTTTCTTT
TRBJ1-5,13,TRBV2,.,.,CASRGRIYQPQHF,TGTGCCAGCAGAGGCAGGATCTATCAGCCCCAGCATTTT
TRBJ2-7,15,TRBV13,TRBD2,once,CASSLGGRGVDEQYF,TGTGCCAGCAGCTTAGGGGGTCGGGGGGTAGACGAGCAGTACTTC
TRBJ2-7,13,TRBV5-1,.,.,CASSLDTPYEQYF,TGCGCCAGCAGCTTGGACACTCCCTACGAGCAGTACTTC
TRBJ1-1,11,TRBV7-8,.,few,CASSFGYEAFF,TGTGCCAGCAGCTTCGGGTACGAAGCTTTCTTT
TRBJ2-6,17,TRBV19,TRBD1,few,CASSSIGTGLGANVLTF,TGTGCCAGTAGTAGCATCGGGACAGGGTTAGGGGCCAACGTCCTGACTTTC
TRBJ2-1,15,TRBV7-8,TRBD2,few,CASRSTSGAYNEQFF,TGTGCCAGCAGATCCACTAGCGGAGCCTACAATGAGCAGTTCTTC
TRBJ1-4,10,TRBV20-1,.,few,CSAGQEKLFF,TGCAGTGCTGGACAGGAAAAACTGTTTTTT
TRBJ2-3,16,TRBV6-1,TRBD2,medium-sized,CASSKTSGLPADTQYF,TGTGCCAGCAGTAAGACTAGCGGACTCCCCGCAGATACGCAGTATTTT
TRBJ2-5,14,TRBV2,TRBD2,once,CASRTTSGAEAQYF,TGTGCCAGCAGGACGACTAGCGGGGCCGAGGCCCAGTACTTC
TRBJ1-6,13,TRBV25-1,.,large,CASSGQGNSPLHF,TGTGCCAGCAGTGGGCAGGGAAATTCACCCCTCCACTTT
TRBJ2-3,16,TRBV12-3/TRBV12-4,TRBD2,.,CASSPQRGVMSDTQYF,TGTGCCAGCAGTCCCCAGCGGGGGGTGATGTCAGATACGCAGTATTTT
TRBJ1-2,15,TRBV6-2/TRBV6-3,TRBD1,medium-sized,CASRPGTGRPYGYTF,TGTGCCAGCAGGCCAGGGACAGGCCGGCCCTATGGCTACACCTTC
TRBJ2-7,15,TRBV6-2/TRBV6-3,TRBD2,.,CASSDTSGGLYEQYF,TGTGCCAGCAGCGATACTAGCGGGGGGTTGTACGAGCAGTACTTC
TRBJ1-1,17,TRBV11-3,TRBD1,.,CASSLTGFWSMNTEAFF,TGTGCCAGCAGCCTGACAGGGTTTTGGTCCATGAACACTGAAGCTTTCTTT
TRBJ1-1,13,TRBV2,.,few,CASSKQVNTEAFF,TGTGCCAGCAGTAAACAGGTGAACACTGAAGCTTTCTTT
TRBJ2-7,15,TRBV12-3/TRBV12-4,TRBD1,.,CASSLRTGGNYEQYF,TGTGCCAGCAGTCTTCGGACAGGGGGGAACTACGAGCAGTACTTC
TRBJ2-5,16,TRBV7-2,TRBD1,.,CASLSQGQGNGETQYF,TGTGCCAGCTTATCGCAGGGACAGGGAAACGGAGAGACCCAGTACTTC
TRBJ2-1,15,TRBV6-5,.,.,CASSYSRDRGNEQFF,TGTGCCAGCAGTTACTCGCGGGACAGAGGCAATGAGCAGTTCTTC
TRBJ2-3,16,TRBV12-3/TRBV12-4,.,.,CASSPPSGGSTDTQYF,TGTGCCAGCAGTCCCCCGAGTGGAGGGTCCACAGATACGCAGTATTTT
TRBJ2-1,13,TRBV2,.,medium-sized,CASKGRIYNEQFF,TGTGCCAGCAAGGGAAGAATCTACAATGAGCAGTTCTTC
TRBJ2-1,14,TRBV7-3,.,.,CASSFLGGGNEQFF,TGTGCCAGCAGCTTCTTGGGGGGTGGCAATGAGCAGTTCTTC
TRBJ1-5,16,TRBV19,TRBD1,.,CASSIQKGAGNQPQHF,TGTGCCAGTAGTATTCAAAAGGGGGCAGGGAATCAGCCCCAGCATTTT
TRBJ1-6,16,TRBV5-8,TRBD1,.,CVSSRAGQALNSPLHF,TGTGTCAGCAGCAGGGCGGGACAGGCCCTGAATTCACCCCTCCACTTT
TRBJ1-5,10,TRBV5-1,.,.,CASTNQPQHF,TGCGCCAGCACGAACCAGCCCCAGCATTTT
TRBJ1-2,13,TRBV30,TRBD1,.,CAWSAGGLFGYTF,TGTGCCTGGAGTGCAGGGGGGTTGTTTGGCTACACCTTC
TRBJ2-3,15,TRBV20-1,TRBD1,medium-sized,CSALSRTGLTDTQYF,TGCAGTGCCCTATCCAGGACAGGGCTCACAGATACGCAGTATTTT
TRBJ1-2,13,TRBV7-9,TRBD1,.,CASSRTGNSGYTF,TGTGCCAGCAGCCGGACAGGGAACTCGGGCTACACCTTC
TRBJ1-1,13,TRBV30,.,.,CAWSVYRFTEAFF,TGTGCCTGGAGTGTATACAGATTCACTGAAGCTTTCTTT
TRBJ1-1,13,TRBV10-2,.,few,CASRDAGEVEAFF,TGCGCCAGCCGTGATGCAGGGGAGGTTGAAGCTTTCTTT
TRBJ2-5,13,TRBV20-1,.,few,CSARKLDQETQYF,TGCAGTGCTAGGAAACTAGACCAAGAGACCCAGTACTTC
TRBJ2-1,12,TRBV20-1,TRBD2,.,CSASPAGYEQFF,TGCAGTGCTAGTCCAGCGGGGTATGAGCAGTTCTTC
TRBJ2-3,14,TRBV3-1,.,.,CASSQDAWTDTQYF,TGTGCCAGCAGCCAAGATGCCTGGACAGATACGCAGTATTTT
TRBJ1-5,16,TRBV7-2,.,few,CASSLERFRGDQPQHF,TGTGCCAGCAGCTTAGAACGCTTTAGGGGGGATCAGCCCCAGCATTTT
TRBJ2-3,13,TRBV30,.,.,CAWSVGSADTQYF,TGTGCCTGGAGTGTAGGGTCGGCGGATACGCAGTATTTT
TRBJ1-5,13,TRBV27,.,.,CASSLSRSQPQHF,TGTGCCAGCAGTTTATCGAGATCTCAGCCCCAGCATTTT
TRBJ2-1,14,TRBV2,TRBD2,few,CASSTSVAYNEQFF,TGTGCCAGCAGTACTAGCGTGGCCTACAATGAGCAGTTCTTC
TRBJ1-6,13,TRBV3-1,.,.,CASSPDRISPLHF,TGTGCCAGCAGCCCGGACAGAATTTCACCCCTCCACTTT
TRBJ1-2,16,TRBV9,TRBD1,.,CASSVGGPGGVNGYTF,TGTGCCAGCAGCGTAGGGGGTCCAGGGGGCGTAAATGGCTACACCTTC
TRBJ1-6,15,TRBV2,TRBD1,medium-sized,CASSRTGQGNSPLHF,TGTGCCAGCAGCCGCACCGGACAGGGTAATTCACCCCTCCACTTT
TRBJ2-1,16,TRBV7-9,TRBD2,.,CASSLAQGLAVHEQFF,TGTGCCAGCAGCTTAGCGCAGGGACTAGCGGTGCATGAGCAGTTCTTC
TRBJ1-1,14,TRBV11-2,.,medium-sized,CASRGDTMNTEAFF,TGTGCCAGCAGGGGGGACACAATGAACACTGAAGCTTTCTTT
TRBJ1-2,13,TRBV5-1,.,few,CASSLQEAYGYTF,TGCGCCAGCAGTCTTCAGGAGGCTTATGGCTACACCTTC
TRBJ2-1,17,TRBV2,TRBD2,medium-sized,CASSPLSGGSLYNEQFF,TGTGCCAGCAGTCCCCTTAGCGGGGGGTCGCTATACAATGAGCAGTTCTTC
TRBJ2-5,13,TRBV29-1,.,few,CSVGGDYLETQYF,TGCAGCGTTGGTGGAGACTACCTAGAGACCCAGTACTTC
TRBJ2-7,17,TRBV20-1,.,.,CSARDLVAKVFRDEQYF,TGCAGTGCTAGAGATCTAGTGGCTAAAGTCTTCCGAGACGAGCAGTACTTC